This T cell receptor beta chain emerged from a study of blood T cell repertoires in COVID-19. For the study at large: Acute and convalescent COVID-19 samples came from the United States, Italy and Spain. Nucleic acid was either cDNA or gDNA, and it came from T cells, B-cell-depleted T cells, or PBMCs.

Enrollees, about 18 to 89 years old, lived in approximately 25 US areas. Assignments of participants to cohorts depended upon their own reported clinical history. The V gene's germline CDR1 is MNHEY and CDR2 SVGAGI. The CDR3 runs to 14 residues. With V trimmed by 9 bases and J by 6 bases, 10 bases remained unmatched. Generated by immunoSEQ multiplex PCR, the TCRdb table keeps only in-frame clones and is missing some. Of about 400,000 clones listed, roughly 85% were seen once; the top ten hold approximately 2%. This clonotype was obtained from a woman in her late teens or twenties with acute COVID-19. Sequencing was done on a sample of PBMCs or T cells enriched from blood (not recorded which). This chain links TRBV6-5 with TRBJ1-4; 7 bases match TRBD1. Here the CDR3 reads CARYLTGSHEKLFF. Here the CDR3 DNA reads TGTGCCAGGTACCTGACAGGGTCCCATGAAAAACTGTTTTTT.